The 26 T cell receptor beta chains below were found in one sample sequenced in a study of siplizumab effects on memory and regulatory T cells. Assay: immunoSEQ multiplex PCR; the TCRdb copy retains only in-frame clones and omits some. The data hold 87,000 or so clones, with over 85% observed a single time. The sample consisted of non-Treg CD4+ T cells sorted from blood. Source of these receptors: a human donor in good health.

The CDR3 here is CASSLVAGRLNTEAFF. The CDR3 DNA reads as TGTGCCAGCAGCTTAGTAGCGGGCAGGCTGAACACTGAAGCTTTCTTT. The genes are TRBV7-8 and TRBJ1-1, with no clear D. The CDR3 totals 16 residues. The V gene's germline CDR1 is SGHVS and CDR2 FQNEAQ. V shed 1 base and J shed 0 bases, with 12 bases lying between them.

V usage is TRBV5-8 and J usage is TRBJ1-4; D not resolved. Trimming removed 3 bases at V and 10 bases at J, with 13 bases between. CDR1 and CDR2 (germline): SGHTS, YDEGEE. The CDR3 length is 13 residues. The CDR3 is CASSSERLGKLFF. In DNA, the CDR3 is TGTGCCAGCAGCTCCGAGAGACTCGGAAAACTGTTTTTT. Variable domain in full (rest from reference TRBV5-8 and TRBJ1-4): EAGVTQSPTHLIKTRGQQATLRCSPISGHTSVYWYQQALGLGLQFLLWYDEGEERNRGNFPPRFSGRQFPNYSSELNVNALELEDSALYLCASSSERLGKLFFGSGTQLSVL.

V is TRBV5-1 and J is TRBJ1-3; 8 nucleotides agree with TRBD1. Germline V CDR1 and CDR2: SGHRS, YFSETQ. This CDR3 spans 14 amino acids. The J segment lost 4 bases and the V segment lost 5 bases, leaving 5 bases of the junction unmatched. CDR3 region: CASRMDRDGNTIYF. CDR3 DNA sequence: TGCGCCAGCAGAATGGACAGGGACGGAAACACCATATATTTT.

Points on this clone: It is likely a read error, because the conserved phenylalanine at the end of the CDR3 is missing. No DNA is shown, since the ends of the CDR3 on it are uncertain; the CDR3 is the one TCRdb lists. This chain uses TRBV5-1 with TRBJ2-7; the table's D gene call, TRBD2, was not cross checked with the DNA. Looked up from germline, CDR1 is SGHRS and CDR2 is YFSETQ. The CDR3 is 14 residues long, ends included. CDR3 region: CASSLRKVGGQLAK.

The chain carries TRBV11-3 and TRBJ2-3; 12 bases are shared with TRBD2. From germline, CDR1 is SGHNT and CDR2 YENEEA. The junction had 6 bases not matched to a gene; V was cut back by 6 bases and J by 2 bases. CDR3 length: 16 amino acids. The CDR3 DNA is TGTGCCAGCAGTACCGGGACTAGCGGGCCCACAGATACGCAGTATTTT. It encodes CASSTGTSGPTDTQYF. The entire variable domain, with the rest obtained from reference TRBV11-3 and TRBJ2-3, is as follows: EAGVVQSPRYKIIEKKQPVAFWCNPISGHNTLYWYLQNLGQGPELLIRYENEEAVDDSQLPKDRFSAERLKGVDSTLKIQPAELGDSAVYLCASSTGTSGPTDTQYFGPGTRLTVL.

The chain joins TRBV7-6 to TRBJ1-1; no reliable D call. The CDR3 is 17 amino acids. Germline assignment: CDR1 SGHVS and CDR2 FNYEAQ. Trimming removed 2 bases from V and 0 bases from J, with 16 bases in between. The CDR3 protein is CASSLQTPQILNTEAFF. For the CDR3, the DNA is TGTGCCAGCAGCTTACAAACCCCGCAGATTTTGAACACTGAAGCTTTCTTT.

The rearrangement links TRBV7-2 to TRBJ1-1; TRBD1 is a possible D gene (5 bases). Germline CDR1 is SGHTA and CDR2 is FQGNSA. Trimming cost V 6 bases and J 1 base, with 12 bases left between them. The CDR3 consists of 14 residues. CDR3: CASRRQLTNTEAFF. As DNA, the CDR3 is TGTGCCAGCAGAAGACAGCTTACGAACACTGAAGCTTTCTTT.

V gene TRBV4-1 combines with J gene TRBJ2-5; D possibly matches TRBD1 or TRBD2 (6 bases each). The V gene's germline CDR1 is MGHRA and CDR2 YSYEKL. With 4 bases removed from V and 4 bases from J, the gap between germline ends came to 28 bases. The CDR3 loop spans 19 amino acids. For the CDR3, the DNA is TGCGCCAGCAGCCCCCTCGTGGGTCCGGGGGCGGCCTATGGAGAGACCCAGTACTTC. As protein: CASSPLVGPGAAYGETQYF.

In DNA form, the CDR3 reads TGTGCCAGCAGCCAATCGACAGGACCTCACACCTTC. Encoded protein: CASSQSTGPHTF. The chain employs TRBV2 and TRBJ1-2; D perhaps matches TRBD1 (6 bases). CDR1 is SNHLY and CDR2 is FYNNEI in the germline V gene. The CDR3 has 12 amino acids. V gave up 6 bases and J gave up 12 bases, with 17 bases separating them.

The chain carries TRBV19 and TRBJ1-5, with 8 bases fitting TRBD1. Germline V CDR1 and CDR2: LNHDA, SQIVND (reference sequence). V trimming: 6 bases; J trimming: 3 bases; junction bases outside the gene matches: 1. The CDR3 sequence is 13 residues long. In nucleotides, the CDR3 is TGTGCCAGTAGGGACAGGGACAATCAGCCCCAGCATTTT. It yields the protein CASRDRDNQPQHF.

The chain employs TRBV6-5 and TRBJ1-5, with D tentatively TRBD1 (6 bases). The CDR3 has 13 amino acids. Trimming stripped 6 bases from V and 3 bases from J, with 9 bases between. CDR1 and CDR2 from the germline V gene are MNHEY and SVGAGI. In DNA, the CDR3 is TGTGCCAGCAGACAGGGTTACAATCAGCCCCAGCATTTT. It is translated as CASRQGYNQPQHF.

A single count supports this clone. The rearrangement uses TRBV5-1 and TRBJ2-7; D possibly corresponds to TRBD1 (6 bases). Germline CDR1 reads SGHRS; CDR2 reads YFSETQ. The V end was cut by 0 bases, the J end by 6 bases, with 10 bases between. This CDR3 is 13 amino acids long. CDR3 nucleotides: TGCGCCAGCAGCTTGGAGGGACAACGCGAGCAGTACTTC. It encodes CASSLEGQREQYF.

The chain carries TRBV5-4 and TRBJ2-2, with TRBD2 matching 11 bases. The CDR3 runs 15 residues. Germline assignment: CDR1 SGHNT and CDR2 YYREEE (reference sequence). With 2 bases clipped from V and 7 bases from J, the junction kept 4 bases outside the gene matches. For the CDR3, the DNA is TGTGCCAGCAGCTTAACTAGCGGGAGAGGCGGGGAGCTGTTTTTT. This encodes CASSLTSGRGGELFF. Using reference TRBV5-4 and TRBJ2-2 for the parts outside the CDR3, the full variable domain is ETGVTQSPTHLIKTRGQQVTLRCSSQSGHNTVSWYQQALGQGPQFIFQYYREEENGRGNFPPRFSGLQFPNYSSELNVNALELDDSALYLCASSLTSGRGGELFFGEGSRLTVL.

A single count supports this clone. The chain is built from TRBV5-1 and TRBJ1-1, with D perhaps matching TRBD1 (5 bases). Trimming left V 3 bases short and J 2 bases short, with 8 bases between. The CDR3 extends over 13 amino acids. Germline CDR1 and CDR2: SGHRS and YFSETQ. CDR3 DNA sequence: TGCGCCAGCAGCTCGGACATTAACACTGAAGCTTTCTTT. Amino acid sequence: CASSSDINTEAFF.

The chain carries TRBV7-2 and TRBJ2-5; TRBD1 agrees at 7 bases. CDR3 length: 15 amino acids. From germline, CDR1 is SGHTA and CDR2 FQGNSA. V trimming: 0 bases; J trimming: 7 bases; junction bases outside the gene matches: 8. CDR3 bases: TGTGCCAGCAGCTTAGCACAGGGGCTCTATGTGACCCAGTACTTC. Encoded protein: CASSLAQGLYVTQYF.

The rearrangement links TRBV15 to TRBJ1-4; 7 nucleotides align to TRBD1. Germline V gives CDR1 LNHNV, CDR2 YYDKDF (reference sequence). The CDR3 contains 12 residues. J gave up 7 bases and V 6 bases, and 2 bases lay outside the gene matches. CDR3 residues: CATRRDSEKLFF. For the CDR3, the DNA is TGTGCCACCAGGCGGGACAGTGAAAAACTGTTTTTT.

The V and J genes are TRBV18 and TRBJ2-7; 9 bases fit TRBD1. Losses at the gene ends were 6 bases for V and 4 bases for J; bases not matched to a gene: 7. This CDR3 is 14 amino acids long. The germline gives CDR1 KGHSH, CDR2 LQKENI. The CDR3 here is CASSPGTGFYEQYF. The CDR3 DNA follows: TGTGCCAGCTCGCCCGGGACAGGGTTTTACGAGCAGTACTTC.

V and J are TRBV4-3 and TRBJ1-2; D is possibly TRBD1 (5 bases). Germline loops: CDR1 LGHNA, CDR2 YSLEER. The length of the CDR3 is 16 residues. V was clipped by 5 bases and J by 2 bases, with 18 bases between them. CDR3 nucleotides: TGCGCCAGCAGCGAACGTTATTATGGGGCCAACTATGGCTACACCTTC. Translated, it gives CASSERYYGANYGYTF.

The rearrangement links TRBV4-1 to TRBJ2-7, with D possibly being TRBD2 (6 bases). Between the trimmed V and J ends, which lost 4 bases and 0 bases, there was a span of 16 bases. CDR3 length: 16 amino acids. From germline, CDR1 is MGHRA and CDR2 YSYEKL. The CDR3 loop reads CASSPLRDGSSYEQYF. CDR3 nucleotide sequence: TGCGCCAGCAGCCCTCTGAGGGACGGGAGCTCCTACGAGCAGTACTTC.

The CDR3 sequence: CASSLTRLDEQYF. Here the CDR3 DNA reads TGTGCCAGCAGCTTAACGCGGCTCGACGAGCAGTACTTC. The chain links TRBV7-3 to TRBJ2-7; no clear D gene. V gave up 0 bases and J gave up 5 bases, with 8 bases separating them. Germline loops: CDR1 SGHTA, CDR2 FQGTGA. The CDR3 contains 13 residues.

V and J are TRBV11-2 and TRBJ2-7; 11 positions agree with TRBD2. The ends lost 4 bases at V and 4 bases at J; junction bases unmatched: 6. CDR3 length: 15 amino acids. Germline V gene sequence: CDR1 SGHAT, CDR2 FQNNGV. DNA of the CDR3: TGTGCCAGCAGCTCGATAGCGGGAGGGGAATACGAGCAGTACTTC. It codes for CASSSIAGGEYEQYF.

This chain joins TRBV13 and TRBJ2-1; D is uncertain. This CDR3 has 15 residues. The germline V gene has CDR1 PRHDT and CDR2 FYEKMQ (reference sequence). With 5 bases removed from V and 3 bases from J, the gap between germline ends came to 14 bases. The CDR3 coding sequence is TGTGCCAGCAGCCCCCCTTCTCTCGGCTACAATGAGCAGTTCTTC. Amino acid sequence: CASSPPSLGYNEQFF.

The V and J genes are TRBV30 and TRBJ2-1; D call uncertain. V lost 0 bases to trimming and J lost 8 bases, with 5 bases between them. Germline CDR1 reads GTSNPN; CDR2 reads SVGIG (reference sequence). The CDR3 is made up of 11 amino acids. CDR3 DNA: TGTGCCTGGAGTGTTGGGGATGAGCAGTTCTTC. Its translation is CAWSVGDEQFF.

The chain employs TRBV27 and TRBJ1-1; TRBD1 agrees at 7 bases. Germline-derived CDR1 and CDR2 are MNHEY and SMNVEV (reference sequence). The CDR3 is 14 amino acids. V shed 9 bases, J shed 0 bases, and the junction held 7 bases outside the gene matches. CDR3 DNA: TGTGCCAGTCGACAGGGCTTAATGAACACTGAAGCTTTCTTT. Protein product: CASRQGLMNTEAFF.

This chain links TRBV12-5 with TRBJ2-5; either TRBD1 or TRBD2 may supply D (5 bases each). The CDR3 runs 13 residues. From germline, CDR1 is LGHNT and CDR2 FRNRAP. With 5 bases removed from V and 1 base from J, the gap between germline ends came to 8 bases. The CDR3 loop is CASGGGLQETQYF. The DNA for the CDR3 is TGTGCTAGTGGTGGGGGTCTCCAAGAGACCCAGTACTTC.

The chain carries TRBV13 and TRBJ2-1, with D unclear. V shed 1 base and J shed 6 bases, with 10 bases lying between them. CDR3 length: 14 residues. Germline V gene sequence: CDR1 PRHDT, CDR2 FYEKMQ (reference sequence). CDR3 sequence (DNA): TGTGCCAGCAGCTTAGAACTATTGAGCAATGAGCAGTTCTTC. Protein product: CASSLELLSNEQFF.